The clone carrying this T cell receptor (beta chain) was seen only once. Its antigen is not identified. The study ran its PCR with 60 Vbeta and 13 Jbeta primers. Clones were sequenced by immunoSEQ multiplex PCR, and TCRdb holds only the in-frame ones, with some missing. This table has around 130,000 clones, over 75% appearing once. The sample originates from a study of cytomegalovirus exposure and HLA in healthy donors. The CDR3 loop spans 15 amino acids. Germline V gene sequence: CDR1 SGHTA, CDR2 FQGNSA. V was pared by 1 base and J by 7 bases, with 5 bases of the junction left unmatched. Study conclusions and caveats: Association of approximately 16,000 TCR beta sequences with HLA alleles was found at 0.05 false discovery rate in a later analysis. Cytomegalovirus-associated TCR beta chains were listed, numbering roughly 150. In vitro checks showed that a few CMV-associated chains really do target CMV antigens.

The receptor's source is a woman between 40 and 50 years old in good health and CMV-seronegative. The chain has TRBV7-2 and TRBJ2-1; 9 bases line up with TRBD2. Sequencing input: PBMCs. The CDR3 protein is CASSLGGRAGNEQFF. The DNA for the CDR3 is TGTGCCAGCAGCTTAGGCGGGAGGGCGGGGAATGAGCAGTTCTTC.